The 26 T cell receptor beta chains reported below all come from one sample, sequenced in a study of shared clonotypes between healthy human individuals. Profiling relied on immunoSEQ multiplex PCR, and the TCRdb table lists in-frame clones only, not all of them. Here the sample spans a few million clones, about 92% being singletons. Sequencing was performed on naive CD4+ T cells from PBMCs. Specified subset: CD45RA+ positively selected. The receptors derive from a man younger than 35 in good health. Some clones in this sample may be carry-over from other donors' samples.

This clone has just one count. The chain recombines TRBV5-1 with TRBJ1-6, with D unclear. The germline V gene encodes CDR1 SGHRS and CDR2 YFSETQ. The CDR3 spans 14 residues. The germline V and J ends were trimmed by 0 bases and 9 bases, with 10 bases remaining between them. The CDR3, as DNA: TGCGCCAGCAGCTTGGAGGGTTGGTCTTCACCCCTCCACTTT. Its translation: CASSLEGWSSPLHF.

Notes on this clone: The same CDR3 arises from other DNA sequences in this sample as well. This chain joins TRBV18 and TRBJ2-7, with D possibly TRBD2 on 5 matching bases. V was trimmed by 0 bases and J by 1 base, leaving 7 bases between them. Per the germline V gene, CDR1 is KGHSH and CDR2 is LQKENI. CDR3 length equals 14 residues. The CDR3 nucleotides are TGTGCCAGCTCACCACCGGGCGGGTCCTACGAGCAGTACTTC. Translating gives CASSPPGGSYEQYF.

V gene TRBV19 combines with J gene TRBJ1-1; D gene ambiguous. CDR1 and CDR2 (germline): LNHDA, SQIVND (reference sequence). V was shortened by 3 bases and J by 8 bases, with 13 bases between the two germline ends. The CDR3 is 13 amino acids. In nucleotides, the CDR3 is TGTGCCAGTAGTATTACAAGCTACGGGGAAGCTTTCTTT. Amino acid sequence: CASSITSYGEAFF.

The rearrangement uses TRBV19 and TRBJ1-1; 8 bases match TRBD1. Germline V gives CDR1 LNHDA, CDR2 SQIVND (reference sequence). This CDR3 has 12 residues. V gave up 8 bases and J gave up 4 bases; unmatched junction bases: 3. The CDR3 nucleotides read TGTGCCAGTTCGGACAGGGCCACTGAAGCTTTCTTT. It is translated as CASSDRATEAFF.

J is TRBJ2-3 and V is TRBV5-4, with TRBD2 as a possible D gene (6 bases). V lost 4 bases and J 3 bases, leaving 12 bases between the germline ends. The CDR3 is 14 residues long. Germline lookup yields CDR1 SGHNT and CDR2 YYREEE (reference sequence). CDR3 bases: TGTGCCAGCAGCCTCAAGACTAGTACAGATACGCAGTATTTT. It is translated as CASSLKTSTDTQYF.

This clone was observed a few times. One end of the junction is discordant with germline, which a read error may explain. The V gene is TRBV30, the J gene TRBJ1-4, with TRBD1 as a possible D gene (6 bases). The CDR3 runs 12 residues. CDR1 is GTSNPN and CDR2 is SVGIG in the germline V gene (reference sequence). CDR3 in amino acids: CAGRSDSEKLFF. CDR3 DNA: TGTGCCGGGAGGTCGGACAGCGAAAAACTGTTTTTT.

About this clone: Other DNA sequences of this sample code for an identical CDR3. J is TRBJ2-7 and V is TRBV5-1; 8 bases match TRBD1. This CDR3 spans 14 amino acids. Trimming removed 3 bases from V and 4 bases from J; junction bases left unmatched: 6. CDR1 and CDR2 from the germline V gene are SGHRS and YFSETQ. CDR3 residues: CASSSGQGGYEQYF. The CDR3 region has the DNA TGCGCCAGCAGCTCAGGACAGGGTGGGTACGAGCAGTACTTC.

The chain employs TRBV6-4 and TRBJ2-1, with D unclear. Germline V gene sequence: CDR1 MRHNA, CDR2 SNTAGT. The ends were cut back, 6 bases at V and 7 bases at J, with 19 bases in the middle. The length of the CDR3 is 15 residues. The CDR3 protein is CASSPQKVLVNEQFF. In DNA, the CDR3 is TGTGCCAGCAGCCCACAGAAGGTGTTAGTTAATGAGCAGTTCTTC.

The CDR3 region has the DNA TGTGCCAGCAGTGAGGCCGGGACACCGAGCCCAGATACGCAGTATTTT. It specifies CASSEAGTPSPDTQYF. This chain joins TRBV28 and TRBJ2-3, with D perhaps TRBD1 (6 bases). Trimming took off 5 bases at V and 4 bases at J, with 19 bases between the two ends. The CDR3 runs to 16 residues. CDR1 and CDR2 (germline): MDHEN, SYDVKM.

This clone was counted once. The V and J genes are TRBV30 and TRBJ1-5; D gene uncertain. V shed 1 base and J shed 0 bases, with 4 bases lying between them. The length of the CDR3 is 13 residues. Germline assignment: CDR1 GTSNPN and CDR2 SVGIG (reference sequence). As DNA, the CDR3 is TGTGCCTGGAGTGAGCATAGCAATCAGCCCCAGCATTTT. It is translated as CAWSEHSNQPQHF.

This clone was seen just once. The chain's CDR3 is CASSPGLAGPTWETQYF. The CDR3 DNA sequence: TGTGCCAGCAGCCCAGGACTAGCGGGACCTACGTGGGAGACCCAGTACTTC. The V gene is TRBV14, the J gene TRBJ2-5; 12 positions match TRBD2. This CDR3 is 17 amino acids long. The V and J ends lost 4 bases and 5 bases, in that order; junction bases with no gene match: 11. Germline assignment: CDR1 SGHDN and CDR2 FVKESK.

This chain links TRBV5-1 with TRBJ1-3, with D possibly TRBD1 on 5 matching bases. From germline, CDR1 is SGHRS and CDR2 YFSETQ. The V end lost 4 bases, the J end lost 9 bases, and 17 bases lay between the germline ends. CDR3 size: 14 residues. Here the CDR3 DNA reads TGCGCCAGCAGCATTACAGGCACGGGGGGCACCATATATTTT. Its protein is CASSITGTGGTIYF.

V gene TRBV2 combines with J gene TRBJ2-7; TRBD2 is a possible D gene (5 bases). The CDR3 has 12 amino acids. Germline CDR1 reads SNHLY; CDR2 reads FYNNEI. V lost 8 bases and J 0 bases, leaving 8 bases between the germline ends. CDR3 DNA sequence: TGTGCCAGCGAGCGGAACTCCTACGAGCAGTACTTC. Encoded protein: CASERNSYEQYF.

This clone was seen only once. The V call is TRBV14, the J call TRBJ2-1; possible D gene TRBD2, 5 bases. The CDR3 totals 17 residues. Trimming took off 3 bases at V and 6 bases at J, with 21 bases between the two ends. Germline V gene lookup returns CDR1 SGHDN and CDR2 FVKESK. CDR3 in amino acids: CASSQGLSGPLGNEQFF. CDR3 DNA: TGTGCCAGCAGCCAGGGTCTGAGCGGCCCCCTGGGCAATGAGCAGTTCTTC.

V gene TRBV6-4 combines with J gene TRBJ1-2; 7 bases fit TRBD1. With 2 bases clipped from V and 4 bases from J, the junction kept 7 bases outside the gene matches. Germline lookup yields CDR1 MRHNA and CDR2 SNTAGT. The CDR3 is 15 residues long. Written as DNA, the CDR3 is TGTGCCAGCAGTGACAAGACGGGACAGAGCTATGGCTACACCTTC. Protein: CASSDKTGQSYGYTF.

The chain carries TRBV5-6 and TRBJ2-5; maybe TRBD2 (6 bases). Trimming took off 4 bases at V and 5 bases at J, with 15 bases between the two ends. Per the germline V gene, CDR1 is SGHDT and CDR2 is YYEEEE. This CDR3 is built from 14 residues. CDR3 coding DNA: TGTGCCAGCAGCACGGGACTTTTTCAGGAGACCCAGTACTTC. Amino acid sequence: CASSTGLFQETQYF.

The chain recombines TRBV5-1 with TRBJ1-1, with D unclear. The CDR3 has 13 residues. The germline V gene encodes CDR1 SGHRS and CDR2 YFSETQ. Trimming removed 1 base at V and 1 base at J, with 5 bases between. DNA of the CDR3: TGCGCCAGCAGCTTGTTAGAGAACACTGAAGCTTTCTTT. Its protein product is CASSLLENTEAFF.

V is TRBV11-2 and J is TRBJ2-3; the D is unclear. The V end was cut by 5 bases, the J end by 7 bases, with 19 bases between. Germline lookup yields CDR1 SGHAT and CDR2 FQNNGV. CDR3 size: 15 residues. CDR3: CASSQPALPSYTQYF. The DNA for the CDR3 is TGTGCCAGCAGCCAGCCCGCCCTCCCTAGTTATACGCAGTATTTT.

Only one count was recorded for this clone. The rearrangement joins TRBV5-6 to TRBJ2-1, with 9 bases lining up with TRBD2. After removal of 2 bases from V and 2 bases from J, the junction contained 8 bases not matched to a gene. The CDR3 covers 17 residues. CDR1 is SGHDT, CDR2 YYEEEE, per germline. The CDR3 region has the DNA TGTGCCAGCAGCTTTTTTACGACTAGCGGCACCTACAATGAGCAGTTCTTC. Translated, it gives CASSFFTTSGTYNEQFF. Together with reference TRBV5-6 and TRBJ2-1, the CDR3 gives the full variable domain: DAGVTQSPTHLIKTRGQQVTLRCSPKSGHDTVSWYQQALGQGPQFIFQYYEEEERQRGNFPDRFSGHQFPNYSSELNVNALLLGDSALYLCASSFFTTSGTYNEQFFGPGTRLTVL.

This chain uses TRBV7-2 with TRBJ1-1; 7 bases map to TRBD1. Germline trimming cut 5 bases from V and 1 base from J; bases unmatched to any gene: 4. CDR3 length equals 14 residues. Germline V gene sequence: CDR1 SGHTA, CDR2 FQGNSA. The CDR3 region has the DNA TGTGCCAGCAGCCCACAGGGGAGGAACACTGAAGCTTTCTTT. Translating gives CASSPQGRNTEAFF.

This chain joins TRBV28 and TRBJ2-7; TRBD1 is a possible D gene (6 bases). The CDR3 runs 13 residues. Trimming cost V 7 bases and J 5 bases, with 15 bases left between them. Germline V gene lookup returns CDR1 MDHEN and CDR2 SYDVKM. As DNA, the CDR3 is TGTGCCAGCATTAGTCAGGGGATGAACGAGCAGTACTTC. As protein: CASISQGMNEQYF.

Here the CDR3 DNA reads TGTGCCAGCAGTGCAGTTAACACCGGGGAGCTGTTTTTT. This sequence encodes CASSAVNTGELFF. The chain is built from TRBV2 and TRBJ2-2; no reliable D call. The CDR3 sequence is 13 residues long. V shed 4 bases and J shed 2 bases, with 5 bases lying between them. Germline assignment: CDR1 SNHLY and CDR2 FYNNEI.

A few counts support this clone. The chain recombines TRBV5-1 with TRBJ1-1; 7 positions match TRBD1. This CDR3 has 14 residues. Per the germline V gene, CDR1 is SGHRS and CDR2 is YFSETQ. The V and J ends lost 6 bases and 1 base, in that order; junction bases with no gene match: 6. CDR3 DNA sequence: TGCGCCAGCATCCTCGGGACAGCGAACACTGAAGCTTTCTTT. It is translated as CASILGTANTEAFF.

With respect to this clone: Additional DNA sequences in this sample encode the identical CDR3. The chain combines TRBV20-1 with TRBJ2-7, with TRBD1 identical over 9 bases. The germline V gene encodes CDR1 DFQATT and CDR2 SNEGSKA (reference sequence). The CDR3 covers 11 residues. After removal of 5 bases from V and 5 bases from J, the junction contained 1 base not matched to a gene. CDR3 region: CSAGQGNEQYF. CDR3 nucleotide sequence: TGCAGTGCTGGACAGGGGAACGAGCAGTACTTC.

J is TRBJ1-1 and V is TRBV5-1; D may be TRBD1 (6 bases). The CDR3 loop spans 14 amino acids. Trimming took 4 bases from V and 5 from J, leaving 15 bases between them. The V gene's germline CDR1 is SGHRS and CDR2 YFSETQ. The CDR3 sequence: CASSLDRRGTEAFF. CDR3 nucleotides: TGCGCCAGCAGCCTCGACAGGAGGGGGACTGAAGCTTTCTTT.

The chain has TRBV18 and TRBJ1-3; no definite D call. With 3 bases removed from V and 0 bases from J, the gap between germline ends came to 12 bases. The CDR3 runs 16 residues. The germline V gene encodes CDR1 KGHSH and CDR2 LQKENI. Here the CDR3 DNA reads TGTGCCAGCTCACCCGGGCAGCCCCGCTCTGGAAACACCATATATTTT. Amino acids: CASSPGQPRSGNTIYF.